These T cell receptor beta chains were read from a single sample in a study of blood T cell repertoires in COVID-19. TCRdb's table, derived via immunoSEQ multiplex PCR, lists solely in-frame clones and lacks some. Among roughly 170,000 clones listed, around 87% were seen once. Sequencing used peripheral blood. The receptors originated from a man in his forties or fifties with active or convalescent COVID-19. CDR3s include the opening cysteine and the closing phenylalanine or tryptophan. A D gene is named only where the DNA matches it firmly.

V gene	J gene	D gene	CDR3 protein
TRBV7-3	TRBJ2-1	TRBD2	CASSLEAAGTSRNEQFF
TRBV10-3	TRBJ1-3	TRBD1	CASRTGSGNTIYF
TRBV3-1/TRBV3-2	TRBJ2-7	TRBD2	CASSQDSLAGSYEQYF
TRBV5-1	TRBJ1-1	-	CASSLGNRGDTEAFF
TRBV29-1	TRBJ2-1	TRBD1	CSVAGGSYNEQFF
TRBV5-4	TRBJ2-3	TRBD2	CASSSTSGPGTDTQYF
TRBV30	TRBJ1-5	-	CAWSRGGWEDQPQHF
TRBV7-9	TRBJ1-4	-	CASSLGIENEKLFF
TRBV19	TRBJ1-2	TRBD1	CASTPGQGAYGYTF
TRBV16	TRBJ2-4	-	CASSHDGFVGYF
TRBV19	TRBJ2-7	TRBD2	CASSYRTSGGASYEQYF
TRBV2	TRBJ2-7	TRBD2	CASQLAGNEQYF
TRBV12-3/TRBV12-4	TRBJ2-7	-	CASSLMGNEQYF
TRBV4-1	TRBJ1-6	TRBD1	CASSQRQGSNSPLHF
TRBV12-5	TRBJ2-7	TRBD1	CASGPYGTGSYEQYF
TRBV6-5	TRBJ2-7	-	CASSLEREQYF
TRBV15	TRBJ1-5	-	CATSRPGAPNQPQHF
TRBV21-1	TRBJ2-7	-	CASSKGIGQGCPYEQYF
TRBV2	TRBJ2-3	TRBD1	CASSHTRDRSSDTQYF
TRBV7-2	TRBJ2-7	-	CASSLQDISYEQYF
TRBV10-3	TRBJ1-2	TRBD1	CAISLINQGADGYTF
TRBV28	TRBJ1-1	-	CASSYGRDTAFF
TRBV11-3	TRBJ1-4	-	CASSTNPQGRLFF
TRBV19	TRBJ1-2	-	CASSISTEDGYTF
TRBV13	TRBJ1-1	TRBD1	CASSLPRQGGEAFF
TRBV3-1/TRBV3-2	TRBJ2-2	TRBD2	CASSLTGTRDTGELFF
TRBV6-2/TRBV6-3	TRBJ2-6	-	CASSRWDSKSGANVLTF
TRBV7-2	TRBJ1-6	-	CASSLGARRDSPLHF
TRBV28	TRBJ1-4	TRBD1	CASSFQGGWDEKLFF
TRBV9	TRBJ1-3	-	CASSEGYGNTIYF
TRBV27	TRBJ1-6	TRBD1	CASSWDSTNSPLHF
TRBV9	TRBJ1-3	-	CASSGPLQDYSGNTIYF
TRBV3-1/TRBV3-2	TRBJ2-3	-	CASSQVDSWGADTQYF
TRBV19	TRBJ2-2	TRBD1	CASKAPGQGAGELFF
TRBV28	TRBJ1-1	-	CASMRRVNTEAFF
TRBV4-1	TRBJ2-7	TRBD1	CASSLLGTGDFSYEQYF
TRBV5-6	TRBJ1-2	TRBD1	CASSLWGTGFYGYTF
TRBV5-5	TRBJ2-3	-	CASSLAGITDTQYF
TRBV19	TRBJ2-5	TRBD2	CASSISGAGGAQYF
TRBV7-9	TRBJ2-5	TRBD1	CASSPLGTGAQTQYF
TRBV9	TRBJ1-5	TRBD1	CASSLTGNRNQPQHF
TRBV18	TRBJ1-2	TRBD1	CASSPLQGARNNYGYTF
TRBV6-1	TRBJ2-7	TRBD2	CASSESGASSYEQYF
TRBV10-3	TRBJ1-2	-	CAIARDGGLYGYTF